A single sample gave rise to the 30 T cell receptor beta chains below, sequenced in a study of shared clonotypes between healthy human individuals. TCRdb's table, derived via immunoSEQ multiplex PCR, lists solely in-frame clones and lacks some. The sample yields about 2.2 million clones, 93% seen once. The naive CD8 subset, CD45RO-negative cells positively selected for CCR7, excluded terminally differentiated effector memory CD45RA+ cells. Specimen: naive CD8+ T cells from PBMCs. These receptors were collected from a man aged 18-30 years in good health. Some clones in this sample may be carry-over from other donors' samples.

This clone was counted once. This chain uses TRBV27 with TRBJ1-1; no reliable D call. CDR1 is MNHEY and CDR2 is SMNVEV in the germline V gene (reference sequence). V lost 7 bases and J lost 3, with 21 bases in between. This CDR3 comprises 16 residues. CDR3 nucleotides: TGTGCCAGCAAAATAAGGGCCAGTCGGACTGACACTGAAGCTTTCTTT. This gives the protein CASKIRASRTDTEAFF.

This chain uses TRBV13 with TRBJ2-7; D may match TRBD1 or TRBD2 (5 bases each). The germline V and J ends were trimmed by 0 bases and 2 bases, with 11 bases remaining between them. The CDR3 spans 15 residues. Germline-derived CDR1 and CDR2 are PRHDT and FYEKMQ (reference sequence). In nucleotides, the CDR3 is TGTGCCAGCAGCTTAGGCATAGGGGACCCCTACGAGCAGTACTTC. Residues: CASSLGIGDPYEQYF.

V is TRBV7-9 and J is TRBJ2-5; 11 bases align to TRBD2. Trimming cost V 4 bases and J 5 bases; bases outside gene matches: 9. CDR1 is SEHNR and CDR2 is FQNEAQ in the germline V gene (reference sequence). This CDR3 is built from 16 residues. CDR3 in amino acids: CASSSTTSGMGETQYF. DNA of the CDR3: TGTGCCAGCAGCTCCACGACTAGCGGGATGGGGGAGACCCAGTACTTC.

This chain uses TRBV30 with TRBJ2-7; 9 nucleotides match TRBD2. The V gene end was trimmed by 3 bases and the J gene end by 4 bases; junction bases not matched to a gene: 4. Germline assignment: CDR1 GTSNPN and CDR2 SVGIG (reference sequence). The CDR3 length is 13 residues. Written as DNA, the CDR3 is TGTGCCTGGAGCGGGACTAGCAGTTACGAGCAGTACTTC. Translating gives CAWSGTSSYEQYF.

The chain employs TRBV6-5 and TRBJ1-3, with a tentative D call TRBD1 (6 bases). The CDR3 consists of 13 residues. The germline V gene encodes CDR1 MNHEY and CDR2 SVGAGI. V was clipped by 8 bases and J by 0 bases, with 8 bases between them. The CDR3 DNA sequence: TGTGCCAGCGGACAGAGCTCTGGAAACACCATATATTTT. Translated: CASGQSSGNTIYF.

This chain joins TRBV5-1 and TRBJ2-7; weak D call: TRBD2 (5 bases). V gave up 0 bases and J gave up 4 bases, with 14 bases separating them. Germline assignment: CDR1 SGHRS and CDR2 YFSETQ. This CDR3 contains 15 residues. The CDR3 coding sequence is TGCGCCAGCAGCTTGGCTTTACAAAGAGGGTACGAGCAGTACTTC. It yields the protein CASSLALQRGYEQYF.

The chain joins TRBV10-3 to TRBJ1-4, with TRBD1 as a possible D gene (5 bases). Germline assignment: CDR1 ENHRY and CDR2 SYGVKD. Trimming stripped 4 bases from V and 5 bases from J, with 8 bases between. The CDR3 has 13 residues. CDR3 in DNA: TGTGCCATCAGTGGGGGCCCGAATGAAAAACTGTTTTTT. Translating gives CAISGGPNEKLFF.

In this sample, this clone turned up once. J is TRBJ2-1 and V is TRBV5-1, with 10 bases that match TRBD1. The germline CDR1 and CDR2 sequences are SGHRS and YFSETQ. With V trimmed by 4 bases and J by 9 bases, 10 bases remained unmatched. The CDR3 covers 15 residues. The CDR3 protein is CASSMTGGDYLEQFF. The CDR3 DNA is TGCGCCAGCAGCATGACAGGGGGCGACTACCTTGAGCAGTTCTTC.

The chain is built from TRBV19 and TRBJ2-3; 8 bases align to TRBD2. V lost 6 bases and J lost 2; bases outside the gene matches: 4. Germline CDR1 is LNHDA and CDR2 is SQIVND (reference sequence). The CDR3 is made up of 14 amino acids. The CDR3 sequence: CASRTSAYTDTQYF. In DNA form, the CDR3 reads TGTGCCAGTAGGACTAGCGCTTACACAGATACGCAGTATTTT.

The CDR3 DNA reads TGTGCCAGCAGTTCATTCTCTCTCAACTACGAGCAGTACTTC. It yields the protein CASSSFSLNYEQYF. The chain joins TRBV25-1 to TRBJ2-7; the D is unclear. CDR3 length: 14 amino acids. CDR1 and CDR2 from the germline V gene are MGHDK and SYGVNS. V was pared by 5 bases and J by 3 bases, with 14 bases between.

This chain uses TRBV28 with TRBJ1-1; D gene ambiguous. The CDR3 is 14 amino acids. V lost 6 bases and J 5 bases, leaving 16 bases between the germline ends. Germline V gene data show CDR1 as MDHEN and CDR2 as SYDVKM. The CDR3: CASSIGSVGTEAFF. CDR3 bases: TGTGCCAGCAGCATTGGCTCGGTAGGGACTGAAGCTTTCTTT.

This chain links TRBV5-1 with TRBJ2-1, with TRBD2 matching 11 bases. CDR3 length equals 16 residues. Germline V gene lookup returns CDR1 SGHRS and CDR2 YFSETQ. Trimming at V came to 1 base and at J to 8 bases, leaving 8 bases not matched to a gene. CDR3 DNA: TGCGCCAGCAGCTTGTACCCTAGCGGGAGGTCGGATGAGCAGTTCTTC. It codes for CASSLYPSGRSDEQFF.

With regard to this clone: This specimen includes other DNA sequences encoding the same CDR3. CDR3 amino acids: CASSTRGLAGNTIYF. In DNA, the CDR3 is TGTGCCAGCAGCACAAGGGGGCTGGCTGGAAACACCATATATTTT. The chain couples TRBV9 to TRBJ1-3, with TRBD1 identical over 7 bases. From germline, CDR1 is SGDLS and CDR2 YYNGEE. This CDR3 is 15 amino acids long. Unmatched junction bases numbered 6, after V lost 4 bases and J lost 2 bases.

This chain joins TRBV7-2 and TRBJ1-1; D is unresolved. Germline V gene data show CDR1 as SGHTA and CDR2 as FQGNSA. The V end was cut by 1 base, the J end by 0 bases, with 6 bases between. This CDR3 spans 14 amino acids. The CDR3 nucleotides are TGTGCCAGCAGCTTAGTCTTCGTGAACACTGAAGCTTTCTTT. Its translation is CASSLVFVNTEAFF.

This chain connects TRBV5-6 to TRBJ2-5; possibly TRBD1 or TRBD2 for D (5 bases each). Trimming took 5 bases from V and 9 from J, leaving 14 bases between them. The germline CDR1 and CDR2 sequences are SGHDT and YYEEEE. The CDR3 is 12 residues long. The CDR3 spells CASSFRDGAQYF. CDR3 nucleotide sequence: TGTGCCAGCAGTTTCAGGGACGGGGCCCAGTACTTC.

This sequence joins TRBV13 and TRBJ1-1; TRBD1 aligns across 9 bases. The CDR3 covers 16 residues. Unmatched junction bases numbered 9, after V lost 4 bases and J lost 3 bases. CDR1 is PRHDT, CDR2 FYEKMQ, per germline (reference sequence). CDR3 in amino acids: CASSSLGDRVDTEAFF. DNA for the CDR3: TGTGCCAGCAGCTCGCTTGGGGACAGGGTCGACACTGAAGCTTTCTTT. Full variable domain (remainder filled in from reference TRBV13 and TRBJ1-1): AAGVIQSPRHLIKEKRETATLKCYPIPRHDTVYWYQQGPGQDPQFLISFYEKMQSDKGSIPDRFSAQQFSDYHSELNMSSLELGDSALYFCASSSLGDRVDTEAFFGQGTRLTVV.

This rearrangement joins TRBV27 to TRBJ2-2; a weak D match, TRBD1 (5 bases). The germline CDR1 and CDR2 sequences are MNHEY and SMNVEV (reference sequence). This CDR3 contains 14 residues. Trimming pared 3 bases from V and 7 bases from J, leaving 12 bases between. The DNA of the CDR3 is TGTGCCAGCAGTTTTGGCAGGGTCGTCGGGGAGCTGTTTTTT. Translation: CASSFGRVVGELFF.

This clone was observed a handful of times. A much larger clone lies one base from this, so it may be a read error. The sample carries other DNA sequences with the same CDR3. The rearrangement links TRBV9 to TRBJ1-1; a weak D match, TRBD1 (6 bases). This CDR3 is 13 amino acids long. The germline V gene encodes CDR1 SGDLS and CDR2 YYNGEE. Trimming cost V 0 bases and J 3 bases, with 6 bases left between them. The CDR3 DNA sequence: TGTGCCAGCAGCGTAGAGGGGGACACTGAAGCTTTCTTT. This codes for CASSVEGDTEAFF.

This chain links TRBV7-2 with TRBJ2-5; TRBD2 matches at 13 bases. Germline V gives CDR1 SGHTA, CDR2 FQGNSA. V lost 2 bases, J lost 5 bases, and 5 bases stayed unmatched. The CDR3 contains 16 residues. In DNA, the CDR3 is TGTGCCAGCAGCTTAAGGACTAGCGGGAGTTCGGAGACCCAGTACTTC. Its translation: CASSLRTSGSSETQYF. The full variable domain, rest sourced from reference TRBV7-2 and TRBJ2-5, is GAGVSQSPSNKVTEKGKDVELRCDPISGHTALYWYRQSLGQGLEFLIYFQGNSAPDKSGLPSDRFSAERTGGSVSTLTIQRTQQEDSAVYLCASSLRTSGSSETQYFGPGTRLLVL.

The genes are TRBV27 and TRBJ2-1; 10 nucleotides align to TRBD1. The V gene end was trimmed by 1 base and the J gene end by 2 bases; junction bases not matched to a gene: 5. CDR3 length: 17 amino acids. The V gene's germline CDR1 is MNHEY and CDR2 SMNVEV (reference sequence). The CDR3 is CASSLFLTGGPYNEQFF. CDR3 sequence (DNA): TGTGCCAGCAGTTTATTTTTGACAGGGGGCCCCTACAATGAGCAGTTCTTC.

The genes are TRBV6-1 and TRBJ2-3; 7 bases agree with TRBD2. Germline V gives CDR1 MNHNS, CDR2 SASEGT. Trimming cost V 10 bases and J 5 bases; bases outside gene matches: 9. The CDR3 has 13 amino acids. CDR3 sequence: CATKLARRDTQYF. DNA of the CDR3: TGTGCCACCAAACTAGCGAGAAGAGATACGCAGTATTTT.

A word on this clone: This sample also contains other DNA sequences that code for the same CDR3. The genes are TRBV27 and TRBJ1-1; a possible D gene is TRBD1 (6 bases). Germline V CDR1 and CDR2: MNHEY, SMNVEV (reference sequence). The CDR3 is 14 amino acids. The V end lost 2 bases, the J end lost 2 bases, and 9 bases lay between the germline ends. CDR3 sequence: CASSLRTANTEAFF. The DNA for the CDR3 is TGTGCCAGCAGTTTACGGACAGCCAACACTGAAGCTTTCTTT.

The CDR3 DNA follows: TGTGCCAGCAGCGTAAAAGACACTACTGCGGACCCTAGTGACTATGGCTACACCTTC. Translated, it gives CASSVKDTTADPSDYGYTF. The V call is TRBV9, the J call TRBJ1-2; D gene ambiguous. Trimming took off 1 base at V and 3 bases at J, with 25 bases between the two ends. Germline CDR1 reads SGDLS; CDR2 reads YYNGEE. The length of the CDR3 is 19 residues.

The CDR3 nucleotides read TGTGCCAGCAGCCCTGTTGGGTTAGTAGCCTATGGCTACACCTTC. Translated, it gives CASSPVGLVAYGYTF. This rearrangement joins TRBV7-2 to TRBJ1-2; D gene unclear. This CDR3 spans 15 amino acids. Germline V lookup: CDR1 SGHTA, CDR2 FQGNSA. The V and J ends lost 5 bases and 4 bases respectively, with 17 bases between them.

The rearrangement uses TRBV5-4 and TRBJ1-1; D is unresolved. The CDR3 has 15 residues. Germline V gene data show CDR1 as SGHNT and CDR2 as YYREEE (reference sequence). V lost 4 bases and J 0 bases, leaving 13 bases between the germline ends. CDR3 residues: CASSIRREMNTEAFF. CDR3 coding DNA: TGTGCCAGCAGCATCCGACGGGAGATGAACACTGAAGCTTTCTTT.

Comment on this clone: Mismatch with germline at one junction end may stem from a read error. The rearrangement joins TRBV2 to TRBJ1-2; no definite D call. CDR1 SNHLY and CDR2 FYNNEI come from the germline V gene. The CDR3 consists of 15 residues. The CDR3 region has the DNA TGTGCCAGCAGGGAAGGCCCCGCCTCTAACTATGGCTACACCTTC. Its translation is CASREGPASNYGYTF.

CDR3 DNA: TGCGCCAGCAGCCACCCAGGACAGGCGGTTGGGGCCAACGTCCTGACTTTC. As protein: CASSHPGQAVGANVLTF. The V gene is TRBV23-1, the J gene TRBJ2-6; 7 positions agree with TRBD1. TRBV23-1 is sorted into the ORF group, with uncertain function. The CDR3 spans 17 residues. J lost 3 bases, V lost 6 bases, and 11 bases had no gene match.

The chain couples TRBV5-1 to TRBJ2-6, with 10 bases identical to TRBD1. This CDR3 has 18 amino acids. CDR1 and CDR2 from the germline V gene are SGHRS and YFSETQ. The ends lost 2 bases at V and 0 bases at J; junction bases unmatched: 5. The CDR3 loop is CASSLERTGGSGANVLTF. The CDR3 DNA is TGCGCCAGCAGCTTAGAACGGACAGGGGGCTCTGGGGCCAACGTCCTGACTTTC.

The chain has TRBV9 and TRBJ1-2; 12 bases agree with TRBD1. In germline, CDR1 is SGDLS, CDR2 YYNGEE. With 3 bases clipped from V and 3 bases from J, the junction kept 3 bases outside the gene matches. This CDR3 has 15 amino acids. In DNA, the CDR3 is TGTGCCAGCAGCGCCGGGACAGGGGGCGACTATGGCTACACCTTC. It codes for CASSAGTGGDYGYTF.

This rearrangement joins TRBV6-5 to TRBJ2-5; maybe TRBD2 (6 bases). Judging by the DNA end, TRBJ2-7 fits better; the J call may be wrong. Germline assignment: CDR1 MNHEY and CDR2 SVGAGI. The CDR3 sequence is 14 residues long. CDR3 bases: TGTGCCAGCAGTACCGGCGGGGTCTCCTACGAGCAGTACTTC. Its protein product is CASSTGGVSYEQYF.